Shown below are 26 T cell receptor beta chains from a single sample sequenced in a study of blood T cells in healthy people across ages. A second PCR of 7 to 11 cycles used a sample-barcoded 5' primer and a J-beta primer mix. TCRdb reprocessed the 5' RACE reads with MiXCR, giving one entry per CDR3 protein. The sample holds some 710,000 distinct CDR3 sequences; 22% are singletons and the top ten take 20% to 25%. Source material: blood. These receptor sequences come from a man aged 65-85 years in good health.

The chain carries TRBV4-1 and TRBJ1-4; TRBD1 agrees at 8 bases. This CDR3 region has 15 residues. With V trimmed by 7 bases and J by 3 bases, 7 bases remained unmatched. The germline V gene encodes CDR1 MGHRA and CDR2 YSYEKL. CDR3 nucleotide sequence: TGCGCCAGCAACTCCACAGGGGGGCCTAATGAAAAACTGTTTTTT. Its translation is CASNSTGGPNEKLFF.

V and J are TRBV5-1 and TRBJ2-3; no clear D. V was clipped by 5 bases and J by 6 bases, with 16 bases between them. Germline V gene sequence: CDR1 SGHRS, CDR2 YFSETQ. The CDR3 is 14 residues long. CDR3 DNA sequence: TGCGCCAGCAGGGACCTTCGCGCCGCGGATACGCAGTATTTT. As protein: CASRDLRAADTQYF.

This clonotype was found a few times. The chain employs TRBV14 and TRBJ1-1; D is perhaps TRBD1 (5 bases). Trimming left V 5 bases short and J 6 bases short, with 13 bases between. The CDR3 consists of 13 residues. Per the germline V gene, CDR1 is SGHDN and CDR2 is FVKESK. The DNA of the CDR3 is TGTGCCAGCAGCTATCTCGCGGGGGCTGAAGCTTTCTTT. Translation gives CASSYLAGAEAFF. Using reference TRBV14 and TRBJ1-1 for the parts outside the CDR3, the full variable domain is EAGVTQFPSHSVIEKGQTVTLRCDPISGHDNLYWYRRVMGKEIKFLLHFVKESKQDESGMPNNRFLAERTGGTYSTLKVQPAELEDSGVYFCASSYLAGAEAFFGQGTRLTVV.

The chain couples TRBV5-1 to TRBJ2-1; 9 nucleotides line up with TRBD2. The V and J ends lost 4 bases and 1 base, in that order; junction bases with no gene match: 12. Germline CDR1 SGHRS, CDR2 YFSETQ. The CDR3 spans 18 residues. CDR3 sequence reads: CASSARIGSGGSYNEQFF. The CDR3 DNA follows: TGCGCCAGCAGCGCCCGGATCGGTAGCGGGGGATCCTACAATGAGCAGTTCTTC.

The chain recombines TRBV7-9 with TRBJ2-5; 8 bases are shared with TRBD1. The J call could be wrong; TRBJ2-1 is a better fit for the DNA end. Germline loops: CDR1 SEHNR, CDR2 FQNEAQ (reference sequence). The CDR3 loop spans 13 amino acids. The CDR3 region has the DNA TGTGCCAGCAGCTTAACAGGGGGTAGTGAGCAGTTCTTC. Its translation: CASSLTGGSEQFF.

V and J are TRBV7-2 and TRBJ1-1; D not resolved. CDR1 is SGHTA and CDR2 is FQGNSA in the germline V gene. This CDR3 has 14 residues. Trimming pared 3 bases from V and 5 bases from J, leaving 13 bases between. The CDR3 sequence is CASSFRARRTEAFF. In DNA form, the CDR3 reads TGTGCCAGCAGCTTCCGTGCTAGGCGGACTGAAGCTTTCTTT.

About this clonotype itself: Its ends do not fully match the called genes, so a read error is possible. The gene calls are TRBV20-1 and TRBJ1-1, with D possibly matching TRBD1 (5 bases). The CDR3 covers 12 residues. Looked up from germline, CDR1 is DFQATT and CDR2 is SNEGSKA (reference sequence). The DNA of the CDR3 is TGCAGCGCTACGGACACTATCACTGAAGCTTTCTTT. It yields the protein CSATDTITEAFF.

CDR3 sequence reads: CASSAPPNTGELFF. Here the CDR3 DNA reads TGTGCCAGCAGCGCCCCCCCAAACACCGGGGAGCTGTTTTTT. The rearrangement uses TRBV9 and TRBJ2-2; D is unclear. Germline-derived CDR1 and CDR2 are SGDLS and YYNGEE. The CDR3 has 14 residues. Trimming removed 3 bases at V and 2 bases at J, with 8 bases between.

This clonotype has a single count. The gene calls are TRBV12-3 or TRBV12-4 and TRBJ2-4; tentatively, D is TRBD2 (5 bases). The V end lost 3 bases, the J end lost 6 bases, and 15 bases lay between the germline ends. This CDR3 has 15 residues. The CDR3 sequence is CASSFRRKEGNIQYF. In DNA, the CDR3 is TGTGCCAGCAGTTTCCGGCGGAAAGAGGGAAACATTCAGTACTTC.

The chain couples TRBV5-6 to TRBJ1-4; TRBD1 matches at 7 bases. Germline CDR1 and CDR2: SGHDT and YYEEEE. J gave up 5 bases and V 6 bases, and 10 bases lay outside the gene matches. The CDR3 has 15 residues. CDR3 residues: CASNSRTGHNEKLFF. The CDR3 DNA sequence: TGTGCCAGCAACTCTCGGACAGGTCACAATGAAAAACTGTTTTTT.

This clonotype came up once. The chain uses TRBV9 and TRBJ2-7, with 7 nucleotides matching TRBD1. V lost 2 bases, J lost 3 bases, and 11 bases stayed unmatched. Germline CDR1 reads SGDLS; CDR2 reads YYNGEE. The CDR3 covers 16 residues. As DNA, the CDR3 is TGTGCCAGCAGCGTGGGAAAAACAGGGGCGGTCTACGAGCAGTACTTC. It specifies CASSVGKTGAVYEQYF.

This clonotype was detected many times. The chain employs TRBV6-5 and TRBJ1-4; 10 bases are a match to TRBD1. V was clipped by 3 bases and J by 10 bases; unmatched bases: 11. The CDR3 consists of 16 residues. Germline lookup yields CDR1 MNHEY and CDR2 SVGAGI. This CDR3 reads CASSYEGQGRRGKLFF. Written as DNA, the CDR3 is TGTGCCAGCAGTTATGAGGGACAGGGGAGGAGGGGAAAACTGTTTTTT.

The chain has TRBV5-1 and TRBJ2-6, with TRBD1 matching 8 bases. The CDR3 spans 18 residues. V was clipped by 3 bases and J by 0 bases; unmatched bases: 8. The V gene's germline CDR1 is SGHRS and CDR2 YFSETQ. The CDR3 sequence: CASSSRTGPNSGANVLTF. Here the CDR3 DNA reads TGCGCCAGCAGCTCCCGGACAGGGCCGAACTCTGGGGCCAACGTCCTGACTTTC.

This chain connects TRBV7-9 to TRBJ1-1, with D tentatively TRBD1 (5 bases). This CDR3 region has 13 residues. The germline V gene has CDR1 SEHNR and CDR2 FQNEAQ (reference sequence). The germline V and J ends were trimmed by 7 bases and 1 base, with 10 bases remaining between them. Here the CDR3 reads CASTRQQNTEAFF. The CDR3 region has the DNA TGTGCCAGCACCCGACAGCAGAACACTGAAGCTTTCTTT.

This rearrangement joins TRBV10-3 to TRBJ2-7; D might be TRBD1 or TRBD2, each matching 5 bases. Germline CDR1 is ENHRY and CDR2 is SYGVKD. Trimming cost V 3 bases and J 0 bases, with 9 bases left between them. CDR3 length: 14 amino acids. The CDR3 DNA reads as TGTGCCATCAGTGACGGGGCCAGCTCCTACGAGCAGTACGTC. It translates to CAISDGASSYEQYV.

This chain connects TRBV28 to TRBJ1-6; the D is unclear. The CDR3 has 15 residues. Germline V gene data show CDR1 as MDHEN and CDR2 as SYDVKM. Trimming pared 2 bases from V and 2 bases from J, leaving 7 bases between. The CDR3 DNA sequence: TGTGCCAGCAGTTTAGGGAGCACCTATAATTCACCCCTCCACTTT. This encodes CASSLGSTYNSPLHF.

This clonotype was observed a handful of times. The DNA of the CDR3 is TGTGCCAGCACTAGGGTTGGAGAAAAACTGTTTTTT. Its protein product is CASTRVGEKLFF. V usage is TRBV6-5 and J usage is TRBJ1-4, with D hard to call. Trimming took off 7 bases at V and 8 bases at J, with 11 bases between the two ends. This CDR3 spans 12 amino acids. Germline CDR1 and CDR2: MNHEY and SVGAGI.

This rearrangement joins TRBV20-1 to TRBJ1-1; no definite D call. The germline V gene has CDR1 DFQATT and CDR2 SNEGSKA (reference sequence). The germline V and J ends were trimmed by 7 bases and 1 base, with 13 bases remaining between them. This CDR3 has 13 residues. CDR3 nucleotides: TGCAGTGTCCCTGGGCAAAAGAACACTGAAGCTTTCTTT. Protein: CSVPGQKNTEAFF.

This clonotype was counted a few times. The gene calls are TRBV6-1 and TRBJ1-1; weak D call: TRBD1 (6 bases). This CDR3 region has 14 residues. Germline lookup yields CDR1 MNHNS and CDR2 SASEGT. The V end lost 4 bases, the J end lost 0 bases, and 9 bases lay between the germline ends. DNA for the CDR3: TGTGCCAGCAGTGTTGGACAGCTGAACACTGAAGCTTTCTTT. This translates into CASSVGQLNTEAFF.

The table lists this clonotype with a few counts. V gene TRBV6-5 combines with J gene TRBJ2-3; 11 bases fit TRBD2. V lost 0 bases and J lost 4; bases outside the gene matches: 6. This CDR3 comprises 17 residues. Germline loops: CDR1 MNHEY, CDR2 SVGAGI. This chain's CDR3 is CASSYSKTSGGSDTQYF. The CDR3 DNA is TGTGCCAGCAGTTACTCGAAAACTAGCGGGGGATCAGATACGCAGTATTTT.

This clonotype was counted between two and nine times. The chain combines TRBV5-1 with TRBJ1-4; the D gene is possibly TRBD1 (6 bases). The CDR3 extends over 15 amino acids. Trimming stripped 5 bases from V and 6 bases from J, with 17 bases between. Germline CDR1 and CDR2: SGHRS and YFSETQ. DNA of the CDR3: TGCGCCAGCAGTTATGGGGGGGCGCCGGATGAAAAACTGTTTTTT. It yields the protein CASSYGGAPDEKLFF.

The CDR3 bases are TGCGCCAGCAGCTTATTGAGTAGCGGGAGTGATCTCTCCTACGAGCAGTACTTC. Translated: CASSLLSSGSDLSYEQYF. V gene TRBV5-1 combines with J gene TRBJ2-1, with 9 bases matching TRBD2. The end of the DNA is better explained by TRBJ2-7, so the J call may be wrong. The germline gives CDR1 SGHRS, CDR2 YFSETQ. This CDR3 comprises 18 residues.

There are a few counts of this clonotype. The chain recombines TRBV6-1 with TRBJ1-2, with D possibly TRBD1 on 6 matching bases. CDR3 length: 13 residues. Germline assignment: CDR1 MNHNS and CDR2 SASEGT. Deletions cut 6 bases from V and 7 bases from J, with 15 bases between. Here the CDR3 DNA reads TGTGCCAGCAGAAAGGGGGGGCTAATTGGCTACACCTTC. Translated: CASRKGGLIGYTF.

The rearrangement joins TRBV6-5 to TRBJ2-7; 9 nucleotides match TRBD2. Germline V gene sequence: CDR1 MNHEY, CDR2 SVGAGI. Unmatched junction bases numbered 6, after V lost 6 bases and J lost 0 bases. CDR3 length: 15 amino acids. As DNA, the CDR3 is TGTGCCAGCAGACCCGGGACTAGCTACTCCTACGAGCAGTACTTC. Translated: CASRPGTSYSYEQYF.

The J gene is TRBJ2-7, the V gene TRBV7-8; 7 nucleotides line up with TRBD1. The J call may be faulty, since TRBJ2-1 better matches the DNA end. The CDR3 contains 16 residues. CDR1 SGHVS and CDR2 FQNEAQ come from the germline V gene. CDR3 protein: CASSIETGVLGNEQFF. The CDR3 coding sequence is TGTGCCAGCAGCATAGAAACAGGGGTCCTCGGCAATGAGCAGTTCTTC.

The V call is TRBV6-6, the J call TRBJ2-3; 9 bases fit TRBD2. This CDR3 comprises 15 residues. Trimming took 2 bases from V and 3 from J; bases not matched to a gene: 3. Germline assignment: CDR1 MNHNY and CDR2 SVGAGI (reference sequence). Here the CDR3 DNA reads TGTGCCAGCAGTTACCCGACTAGCGGAACAGATACGCAGTATTTT. It translates to CASSYPTSGTDTQYF.